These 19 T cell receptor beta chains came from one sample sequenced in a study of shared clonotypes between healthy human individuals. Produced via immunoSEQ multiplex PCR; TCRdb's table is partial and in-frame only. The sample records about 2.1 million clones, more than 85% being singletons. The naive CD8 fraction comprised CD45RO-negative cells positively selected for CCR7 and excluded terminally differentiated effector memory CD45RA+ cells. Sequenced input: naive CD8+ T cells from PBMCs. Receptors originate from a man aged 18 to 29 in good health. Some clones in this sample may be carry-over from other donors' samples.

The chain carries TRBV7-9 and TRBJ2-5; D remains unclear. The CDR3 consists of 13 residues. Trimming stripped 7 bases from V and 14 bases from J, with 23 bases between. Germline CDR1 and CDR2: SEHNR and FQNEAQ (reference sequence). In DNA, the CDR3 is TGTGCCAGCATACCGCCCCGGGCAGGCCTCTCTTACTTC. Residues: CASIPPRAGLSYF.

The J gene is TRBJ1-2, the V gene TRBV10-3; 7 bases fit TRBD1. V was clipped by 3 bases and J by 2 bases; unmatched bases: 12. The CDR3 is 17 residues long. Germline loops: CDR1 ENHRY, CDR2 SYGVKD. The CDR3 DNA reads TGTGCCATCAGTGATCCGCCGAAGGACAGGAAAAACTATGGCTACACCTTC. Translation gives CAISDPPKDRKNYGYTF.

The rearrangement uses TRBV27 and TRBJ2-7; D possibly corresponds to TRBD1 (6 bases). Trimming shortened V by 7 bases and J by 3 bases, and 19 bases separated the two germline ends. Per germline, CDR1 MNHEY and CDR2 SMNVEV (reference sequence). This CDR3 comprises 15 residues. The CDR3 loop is CASTPLAGAFYEQYF. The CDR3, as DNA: TGTGCCAGCACCCCACTGGCAGGGGCCTTCTACGAGCAGTACTTC.

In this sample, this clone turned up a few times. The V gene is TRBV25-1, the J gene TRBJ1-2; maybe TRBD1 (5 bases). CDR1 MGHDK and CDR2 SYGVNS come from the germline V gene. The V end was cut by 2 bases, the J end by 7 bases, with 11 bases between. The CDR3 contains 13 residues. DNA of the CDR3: TGTGCCAGCAGTGAAATAGGGGTCGGTGGCTACACCTTC. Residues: CASSEIGVGGYTF.

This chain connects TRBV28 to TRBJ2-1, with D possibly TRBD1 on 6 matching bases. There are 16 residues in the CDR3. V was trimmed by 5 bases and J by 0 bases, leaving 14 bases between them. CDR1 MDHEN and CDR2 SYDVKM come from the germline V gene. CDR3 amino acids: CASSLNRDTSYNEQFF. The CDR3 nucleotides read TGTGCCAGCAGTCTCAATCGGGACACCTCCTACAATGAGCAGTTCTTC.

The CDR3 loop is CAIRGDINYGYTF. In nucleotides, the CDR3 is TGTGCCATCAGGGGGGACATCAACTATGGCTACACCTTC. This chain joins TRBV10-3 and TRBJ1-2, with TRBD1 as a possible D gene (6 bases). Per germline, CDR1 ENHRY and CDR2 SYGVKD. This CDR3 is 13 amino acids long. The germline V and J ends were trimmed by 6 bases and 2 bases, with 10 bases remaining between them.

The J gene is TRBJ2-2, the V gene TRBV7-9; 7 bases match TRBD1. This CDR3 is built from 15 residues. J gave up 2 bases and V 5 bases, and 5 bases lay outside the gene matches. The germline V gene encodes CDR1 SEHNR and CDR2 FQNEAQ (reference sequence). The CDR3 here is CASSDRELNTGELFF. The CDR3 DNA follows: TGTGCCAGCAGCGACAGGGAACTTAACACCGGGGAGCTGTTTTTT.

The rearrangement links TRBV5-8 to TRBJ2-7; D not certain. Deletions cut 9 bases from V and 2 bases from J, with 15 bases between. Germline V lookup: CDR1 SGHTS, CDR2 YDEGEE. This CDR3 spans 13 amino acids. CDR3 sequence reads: CANQPGRTYEQYF. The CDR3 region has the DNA TGTGCCAACCAACCGGGTCGGACCTACGAGCAGTACTTC.

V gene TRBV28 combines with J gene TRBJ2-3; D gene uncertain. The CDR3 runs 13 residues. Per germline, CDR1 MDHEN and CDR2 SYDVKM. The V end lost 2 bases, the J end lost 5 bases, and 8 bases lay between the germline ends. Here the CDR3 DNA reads TGTGCCAGCAGTTTACAGGTCAGAGATACGCAGTATTTT. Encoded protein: CASSLQVRDTQYF.

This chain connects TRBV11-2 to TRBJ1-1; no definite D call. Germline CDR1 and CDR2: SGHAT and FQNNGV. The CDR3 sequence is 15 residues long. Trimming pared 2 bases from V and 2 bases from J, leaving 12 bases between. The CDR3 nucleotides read TGTGCCAGCAGCTTATACACGCTGAGTAACACTGAAGCTTTCTTT. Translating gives CASSLYTLSNTEAFF.

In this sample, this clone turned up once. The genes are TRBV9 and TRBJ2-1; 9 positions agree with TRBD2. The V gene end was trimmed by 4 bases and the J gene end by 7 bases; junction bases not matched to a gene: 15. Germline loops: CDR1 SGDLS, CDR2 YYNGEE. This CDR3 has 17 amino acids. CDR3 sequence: CASSSPTSGASDNEQFF. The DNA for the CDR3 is TGTGCCAGCAGCTCCCCGACTAGCGGCGCTTCGGATAATGAGCAGTTCTTC. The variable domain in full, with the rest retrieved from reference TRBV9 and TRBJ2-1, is DSGVTQTPKHLITATGQRVTLRCSPRSGDLSVYWYQQSLDQGLQFLIQYYNGEERAKGNILERFSAQQFPDLHSELNLSSLELGDSALYFCASSSPTSGASDNEQFFGPGTRLTVL.

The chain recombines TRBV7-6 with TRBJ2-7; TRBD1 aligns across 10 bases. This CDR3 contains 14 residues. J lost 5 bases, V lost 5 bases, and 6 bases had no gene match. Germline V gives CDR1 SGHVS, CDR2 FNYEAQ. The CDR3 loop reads CASSPRQGAHEQYF. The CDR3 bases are TGTGCCAGCAGCCCAAGACAGGGGGCCCACGAGCAGTACTTC. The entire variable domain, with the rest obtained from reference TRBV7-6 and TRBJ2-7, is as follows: GAGVSQSPRYKVTKRGQDVALRCDPISGHVSLYWYRQALGQGPEFLTYFNYEAQQDKSGLPNDRFSAERPEGSISTLTIQRTEQRDSAMYRCASSPRQGAHEQYFGPGTRLTVT.

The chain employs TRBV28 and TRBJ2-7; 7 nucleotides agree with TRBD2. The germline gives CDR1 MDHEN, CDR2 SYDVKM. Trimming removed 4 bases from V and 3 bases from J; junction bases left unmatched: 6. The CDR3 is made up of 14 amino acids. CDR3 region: CASSWERELYEQYF. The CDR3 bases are TGTGCCAGCAGTTGGGAGCGGGAACTCTACGAGCAGTACTTC.

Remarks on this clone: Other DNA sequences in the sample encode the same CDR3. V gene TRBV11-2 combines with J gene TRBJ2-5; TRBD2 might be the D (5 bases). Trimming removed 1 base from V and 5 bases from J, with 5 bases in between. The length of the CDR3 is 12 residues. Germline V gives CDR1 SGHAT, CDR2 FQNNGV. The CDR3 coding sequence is TGTGCCAGCAGCTTAGGGAGGGAGACCCAGTACTTC. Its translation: CASSLGRETQYF.

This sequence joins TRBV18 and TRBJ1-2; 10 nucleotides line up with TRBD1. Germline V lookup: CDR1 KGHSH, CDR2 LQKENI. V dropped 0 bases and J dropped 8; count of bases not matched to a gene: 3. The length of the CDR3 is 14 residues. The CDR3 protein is CASSPPDRGYGYTF. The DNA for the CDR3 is TGTGCCAGCTCACCACCGGACAGGGGGTACGGCTACACCTTC.

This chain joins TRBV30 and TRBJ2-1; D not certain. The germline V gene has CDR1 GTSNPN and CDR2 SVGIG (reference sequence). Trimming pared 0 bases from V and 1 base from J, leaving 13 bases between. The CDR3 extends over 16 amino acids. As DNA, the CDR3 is TGTGCCTGGAGTGTGGGTATAGCACGGTCCTACAATGAGCAGTTCTTC. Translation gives CAWSVGIARSYNEQFF.

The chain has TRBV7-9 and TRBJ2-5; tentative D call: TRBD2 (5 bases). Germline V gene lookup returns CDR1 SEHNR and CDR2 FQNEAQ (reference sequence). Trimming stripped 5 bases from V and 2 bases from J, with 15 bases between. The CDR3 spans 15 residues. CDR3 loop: CASSPRGSLQETQYF. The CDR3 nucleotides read TGTGCCAGCAGCCCCCGGGGTAGCTTGCAAGAGACCCAGTACTTC.

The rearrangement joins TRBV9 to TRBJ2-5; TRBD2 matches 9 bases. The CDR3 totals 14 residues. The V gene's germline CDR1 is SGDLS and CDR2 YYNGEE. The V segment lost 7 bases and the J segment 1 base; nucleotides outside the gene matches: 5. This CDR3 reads CASSSGDLQETQYF. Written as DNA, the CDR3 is TGTGCCAGCTCTAGCGGGGACCTCCAAGAGACCCAGTACTTC.

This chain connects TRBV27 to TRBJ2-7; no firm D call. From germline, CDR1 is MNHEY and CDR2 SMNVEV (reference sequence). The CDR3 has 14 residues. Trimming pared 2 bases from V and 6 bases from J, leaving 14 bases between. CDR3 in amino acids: CASSLGLVPLEQYF. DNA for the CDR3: TGTGCCAGCAGTTTAGGGCTTGTCCCTCTCGAGCAGTACTTC.